This TCR beta chain was sequenced during a study of control samples from healthy donors and cancer patients. Measured with immunoSEQ multiplex PCR; TCRdb has only the in-frame clones, and not every one. The data hold about 160,000 clones, with approximately 94% observed a single time. The ends lost 4 bases at V and 4 bases at J; junction bases unmatched: 9. CDR1 is MNHEY, CDR2 SVGEGT, per germline. The CDR3 loop spans 15 amino acids. Sequenced input: blood. The clonotype originates from a woman between 40 and 55 years old in good health. This chain uses TRBV6-2 or TRBV6-3 with TRBJ1-2; TRBD1 matches 7 bases. The CDR3 loop reads CASSSLQGFRYGYTF. The CDR3 DNA follows: TGTGCCAGCAGTTCCCTACAGGGGTTTCGCTATGGCTACACCTTC.